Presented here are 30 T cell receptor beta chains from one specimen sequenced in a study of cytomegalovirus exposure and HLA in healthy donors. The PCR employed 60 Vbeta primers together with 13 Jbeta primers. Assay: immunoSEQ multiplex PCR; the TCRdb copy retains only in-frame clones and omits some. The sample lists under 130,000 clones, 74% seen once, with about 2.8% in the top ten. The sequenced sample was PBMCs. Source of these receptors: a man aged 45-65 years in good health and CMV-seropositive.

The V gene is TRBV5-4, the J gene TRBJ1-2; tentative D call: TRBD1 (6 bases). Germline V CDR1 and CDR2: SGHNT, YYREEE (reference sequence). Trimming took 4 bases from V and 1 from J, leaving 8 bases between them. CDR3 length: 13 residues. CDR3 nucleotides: TGTGCCAGCAGCCCGGACAGTAACTATGGCTACACCTTC. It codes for CASSPDSNYGYTF.

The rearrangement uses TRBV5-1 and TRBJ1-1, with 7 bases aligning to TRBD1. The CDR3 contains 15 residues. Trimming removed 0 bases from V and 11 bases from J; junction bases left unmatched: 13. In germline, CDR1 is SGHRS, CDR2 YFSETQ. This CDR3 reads CASSLGHTGDSSAFF. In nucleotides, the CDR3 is TGCGCCAGCAGCTTGGGACATACAGGGGATAGTTCGGCTTTCTTT.

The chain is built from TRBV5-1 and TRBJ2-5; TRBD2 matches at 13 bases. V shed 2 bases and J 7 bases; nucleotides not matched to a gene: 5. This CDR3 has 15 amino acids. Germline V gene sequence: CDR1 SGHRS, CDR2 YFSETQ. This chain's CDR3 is CASSFTSGGEATQYF. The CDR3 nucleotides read TGCGCCAGCAGCTTTACTAGCGGGGGGGAGGCGACCCAGTACTTC.

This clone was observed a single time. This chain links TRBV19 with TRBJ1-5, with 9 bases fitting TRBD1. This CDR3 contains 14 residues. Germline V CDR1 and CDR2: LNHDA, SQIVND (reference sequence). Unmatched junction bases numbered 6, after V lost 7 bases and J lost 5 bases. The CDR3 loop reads CASIPGQGYQPQHF. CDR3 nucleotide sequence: TGTGCCAGTATTCCGGGACAGGGATATCAGCCCCAGCATTTT.

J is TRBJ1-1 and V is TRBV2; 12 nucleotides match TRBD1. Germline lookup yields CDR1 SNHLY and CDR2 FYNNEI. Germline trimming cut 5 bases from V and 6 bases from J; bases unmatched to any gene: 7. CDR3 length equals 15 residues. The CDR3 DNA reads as TGTGCCAGCAGTATGGGACAGGGGGCCAACGCTGAAGCTTTCTTT. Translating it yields CASSMGQGANAEAFF.

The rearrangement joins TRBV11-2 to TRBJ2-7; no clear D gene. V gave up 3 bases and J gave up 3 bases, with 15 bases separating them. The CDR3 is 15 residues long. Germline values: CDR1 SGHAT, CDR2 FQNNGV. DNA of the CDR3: TGTGCCAGCAGCTTTGAAGGAGCCGCTATCTACGAGCAGTACTTC. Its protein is CASSFEGAAIYEQYF.

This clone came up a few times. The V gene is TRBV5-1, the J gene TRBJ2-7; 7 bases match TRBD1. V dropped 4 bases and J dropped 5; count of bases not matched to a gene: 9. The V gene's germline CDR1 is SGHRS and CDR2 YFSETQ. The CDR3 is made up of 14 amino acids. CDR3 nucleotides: TGCGCCAGCAGCAGTACAGGGGCAGGCGACGAGCAGTACTTC. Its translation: CASSSTGAGDEQYF.

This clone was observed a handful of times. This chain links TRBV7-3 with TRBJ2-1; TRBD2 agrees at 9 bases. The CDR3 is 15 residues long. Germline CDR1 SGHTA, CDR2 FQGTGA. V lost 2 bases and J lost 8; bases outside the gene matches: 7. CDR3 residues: CASSLGLAGSYEQFF. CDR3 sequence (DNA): TGTGCCAGCAGCTTAGGGCTAGCGGGGAGCTATGAGCAGTTCTTC.

The CDR3 here is CASSPPPWRDLSPNEQFF. CDR3 sequence (DNA): TGTGCCAGCAGCCCCCCTCCCTGGCGGGATCTCTCCCCGAATGAGCAGTTCTTC. The rearrangement links TRBV7-3 to TRBJ2-1; tentatively, D is TRBD2 (6 bases). Trimming cost V 5 bases and J 7 bases, with 27 bases left between them. The CDR3 length is 18 residues. The germline CDR1 and CDR2 sequences are SGHTA and FQGTGA.

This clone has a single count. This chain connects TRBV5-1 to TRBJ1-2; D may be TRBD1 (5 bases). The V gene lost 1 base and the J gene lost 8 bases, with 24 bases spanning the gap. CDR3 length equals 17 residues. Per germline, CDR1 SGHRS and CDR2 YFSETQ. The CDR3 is CASSLTGTTSGREGYTF. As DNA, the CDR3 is TGCGCCAGCAGCTTGACCGGGACCACGTCGGGGAGGGAAGGCTACACCTTC.

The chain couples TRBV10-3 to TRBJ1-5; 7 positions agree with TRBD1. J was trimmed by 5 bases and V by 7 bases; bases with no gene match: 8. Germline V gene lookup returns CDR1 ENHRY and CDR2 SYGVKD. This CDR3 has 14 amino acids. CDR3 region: CAINSDRAHQPQHF. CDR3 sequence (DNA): TGTGCCATCAACTCCGACAGGGCCCATCAGCCCCAGCATTTT.

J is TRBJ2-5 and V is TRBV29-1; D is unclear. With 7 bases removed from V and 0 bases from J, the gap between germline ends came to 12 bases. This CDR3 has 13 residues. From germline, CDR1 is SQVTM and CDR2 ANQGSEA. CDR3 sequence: CSALSLYQETQYF. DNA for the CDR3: TGCAGCGCCCTCAGTCTGTACCAAGAGACCCAGTACTTC.

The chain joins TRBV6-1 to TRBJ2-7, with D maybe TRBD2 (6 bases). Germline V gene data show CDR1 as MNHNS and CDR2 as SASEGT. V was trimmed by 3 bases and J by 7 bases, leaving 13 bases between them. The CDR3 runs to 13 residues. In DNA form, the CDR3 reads TGTGCCAGCAGTGACTGGGGGACTTGGGAGCAGTACTTC. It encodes CASSDWGTWEQYF.

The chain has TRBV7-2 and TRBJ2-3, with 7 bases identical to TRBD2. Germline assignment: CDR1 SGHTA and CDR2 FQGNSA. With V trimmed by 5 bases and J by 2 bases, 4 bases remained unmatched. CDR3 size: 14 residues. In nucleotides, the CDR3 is TGTGCCAGCAGCCCTAGCGGAGCCACAGATACGCAGTATTTT. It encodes CASSPSGATDTQYF.

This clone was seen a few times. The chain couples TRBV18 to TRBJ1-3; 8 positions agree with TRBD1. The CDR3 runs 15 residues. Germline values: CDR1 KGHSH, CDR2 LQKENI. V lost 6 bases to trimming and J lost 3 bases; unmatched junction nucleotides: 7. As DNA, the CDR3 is TGTGCCAGCTCCCAATCAGGGGGCGGTGGAAACACCATATATTTT. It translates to CASSQSGGGGNTIYF.

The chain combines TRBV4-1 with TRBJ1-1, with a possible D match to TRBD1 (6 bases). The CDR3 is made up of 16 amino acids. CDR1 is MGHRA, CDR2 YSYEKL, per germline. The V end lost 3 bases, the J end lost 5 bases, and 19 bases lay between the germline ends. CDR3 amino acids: CASSHPGGAYKTEAFF. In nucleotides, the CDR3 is TGCGCCAGCAGCCACCCTGGGGGCGCCTACAAGACTGAAGCTTTCTTT.

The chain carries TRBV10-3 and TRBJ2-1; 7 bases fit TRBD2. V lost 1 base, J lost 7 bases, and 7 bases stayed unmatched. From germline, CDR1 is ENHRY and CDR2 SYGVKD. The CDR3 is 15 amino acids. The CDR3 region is CAISEWSGAENEQFF. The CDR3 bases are TGTGCCATCAGTGAGTGGAGCGGGGCGGAGAATGAGCAGTTCTTC.

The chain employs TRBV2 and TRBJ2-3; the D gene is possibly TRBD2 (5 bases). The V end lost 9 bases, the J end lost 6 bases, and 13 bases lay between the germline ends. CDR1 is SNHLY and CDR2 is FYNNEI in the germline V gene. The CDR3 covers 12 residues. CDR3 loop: CASSEGFDTQYF. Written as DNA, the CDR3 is TGTGCCAGTTCCGAGGGATTCGATACGCAGTATTTT. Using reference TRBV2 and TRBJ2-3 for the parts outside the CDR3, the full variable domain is EPEVTQTPSHQVTQMGQEVILRCVPISNHLYFYWYRQILGQKVEFLVSFYNNEISEKSEIFDDQFSVERPDGSNFTLKIRSTKLEDSAMYFCASSEGFDTQYFGPGTRLTVL.

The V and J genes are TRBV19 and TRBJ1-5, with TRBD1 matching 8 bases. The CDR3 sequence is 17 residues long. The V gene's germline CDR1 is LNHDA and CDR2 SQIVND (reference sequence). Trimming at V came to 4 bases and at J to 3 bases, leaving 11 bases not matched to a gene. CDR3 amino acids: CASSTTEDRETNQPQHF. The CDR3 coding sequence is TGTGCCAGTAGTACGACGGAGGACAGGGAGACCAATCAGCCCCAGCATTTT. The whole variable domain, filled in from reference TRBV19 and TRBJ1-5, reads DGGITQSPKYLFRKEGQNVTLSCEQNLNHDAMYWYRQDPGQGLRLIYYSQIVNDFQKGDIAEGYSVSREKKESFPLTVTSAQKNPTAFYLCASSTTEDRETNQPQHFGDGTRLSIL.

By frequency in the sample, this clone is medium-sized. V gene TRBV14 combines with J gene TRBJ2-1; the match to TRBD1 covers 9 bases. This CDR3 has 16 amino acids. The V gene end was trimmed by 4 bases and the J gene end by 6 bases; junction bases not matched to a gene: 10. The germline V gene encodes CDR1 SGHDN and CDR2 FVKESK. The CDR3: CASSPGTGKRGNEQFF. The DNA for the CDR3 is TGTGCCAGCAGCCCAGGGACAGGGAAAAGAGGCAATGAGCAGTTCTTC.

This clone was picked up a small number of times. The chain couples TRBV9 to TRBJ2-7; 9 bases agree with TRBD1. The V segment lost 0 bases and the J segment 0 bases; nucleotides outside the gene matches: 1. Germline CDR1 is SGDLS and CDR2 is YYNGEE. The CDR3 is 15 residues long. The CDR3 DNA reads TGTGCCAGCAGCGTAGGGACAGGGGCCTCCTACGAGCAGTACTTC. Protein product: CASSVGTGASYEQYF.

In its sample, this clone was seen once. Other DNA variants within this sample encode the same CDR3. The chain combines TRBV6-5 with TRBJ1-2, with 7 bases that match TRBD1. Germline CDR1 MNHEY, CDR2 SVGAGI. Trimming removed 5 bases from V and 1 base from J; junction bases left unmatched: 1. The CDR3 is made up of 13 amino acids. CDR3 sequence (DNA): TGTGCCAGCAGTAGGGACAGTAACTATGGCTACACCTTC. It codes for CASSRDSNYGYTF.

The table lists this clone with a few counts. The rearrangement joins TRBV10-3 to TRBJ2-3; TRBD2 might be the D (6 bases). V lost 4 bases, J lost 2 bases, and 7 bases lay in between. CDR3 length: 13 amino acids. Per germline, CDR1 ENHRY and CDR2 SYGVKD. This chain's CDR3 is CAISGGVTDTQYF. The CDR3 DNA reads TGTGCCATCAGTGGGGGGGTCACAGATACGCAGTATTTT.

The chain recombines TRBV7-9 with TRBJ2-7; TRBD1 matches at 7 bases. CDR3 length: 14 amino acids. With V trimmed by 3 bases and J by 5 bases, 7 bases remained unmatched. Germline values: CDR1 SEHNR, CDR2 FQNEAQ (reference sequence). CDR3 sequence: CASSFYRGRNEQYF. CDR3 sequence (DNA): TGTGCCAGCAGCTTTTACAGGGGTAGAAACGAGCAGTACTTC.

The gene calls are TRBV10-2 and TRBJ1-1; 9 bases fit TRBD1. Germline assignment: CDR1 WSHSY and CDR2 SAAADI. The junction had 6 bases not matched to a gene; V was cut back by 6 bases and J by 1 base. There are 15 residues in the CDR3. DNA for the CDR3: TGCGCCAGCAGACCTGGGGGACAGGGGAACACTGAAGCTTTCTTT. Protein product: CASRPGGQGNTEAFF.

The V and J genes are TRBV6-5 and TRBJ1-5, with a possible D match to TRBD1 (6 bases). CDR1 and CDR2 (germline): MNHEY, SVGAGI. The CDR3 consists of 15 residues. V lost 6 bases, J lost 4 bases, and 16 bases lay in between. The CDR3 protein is CASSLDDTGNQPQHF. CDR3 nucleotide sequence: TGTGCCAGCAGCCTCGACGATACAGGGAATCAGCCCCAGCATTTT.

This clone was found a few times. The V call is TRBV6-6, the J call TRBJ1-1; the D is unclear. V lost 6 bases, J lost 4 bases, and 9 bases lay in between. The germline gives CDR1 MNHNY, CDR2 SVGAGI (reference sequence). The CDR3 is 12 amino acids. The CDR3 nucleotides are TGTGCCAGCAGCCGCAGTGCCACTGAAGCTTTCTTT. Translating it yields CASSRSATEAFF.

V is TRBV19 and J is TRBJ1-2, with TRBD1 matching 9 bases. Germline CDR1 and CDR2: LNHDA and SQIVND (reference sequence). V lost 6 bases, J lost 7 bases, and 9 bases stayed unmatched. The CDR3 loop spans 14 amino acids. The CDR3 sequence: CASSSDRGIFGYTF. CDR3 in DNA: TGTGCCAGTAGCTCCGACAGGGGGATCTTTGGCTACACCTTC.

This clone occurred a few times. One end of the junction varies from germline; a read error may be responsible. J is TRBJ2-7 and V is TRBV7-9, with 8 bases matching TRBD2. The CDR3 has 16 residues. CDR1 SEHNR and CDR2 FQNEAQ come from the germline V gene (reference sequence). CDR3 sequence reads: CSSSSSPLADSYEQYF. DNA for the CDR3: TGTTCCAGCAGCTCTTCCCCACTAGCGGATTCCTACGAGCAGTACTTC.

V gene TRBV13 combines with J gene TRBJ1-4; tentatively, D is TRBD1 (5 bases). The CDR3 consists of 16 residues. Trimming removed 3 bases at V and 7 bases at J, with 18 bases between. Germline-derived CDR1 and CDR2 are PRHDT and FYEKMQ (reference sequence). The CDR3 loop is CASSLFMGGSSEKLFF. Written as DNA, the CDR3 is TGTGCCAGCAGCTTGTTTATGGGGGGTTCGAGTGAAAAACTGTTTTTT.